One and the same sample provided the 16 T cell receptor beta chains below, sequenced in a study of blood T cell repertoires in COVID-19. The method was immunoSEQ multiplex PCR; TCRdb's version includes in-frame clones alone and lacks a portion of them. Among about 69,000 clones listed, 79% were seen once. Sequenced input: peripheral blood. The source is a man aged 60 to 69 with acute or convalescent COVID-19.

This sequence joins TRBV10-3 and TRBJ2-3, with D possibly being TRBD2 (7 bases). V gave up 6 bases and J gave up 5 bases, with 15 bases separating them. The CDR3 runs 14 residues. CDR1 ENHRY and CDR2 SYGVKD come from the germline V gene. CDR3 sequence (DNA): TGTGCCATCAGCTCGGGGGGCCAGGGAGATACGCAGTATTTT. Translation gives CAISSGGQGDTQYF.

Comments on this clone: Different DNA sequences within this sample yield the same CDR3. The V gene is TRBV19, the J gene TRBJ1-2, with TRBD1 matching over 8 bases. The CDR3 length is 14 residues. In germline, CDR1 is LNHDA, CDR2 SQIVND (reference sequence). The junction had 2 bases not matched to a gene; V was cut back by 3 bases and J by 2 bases. DNA for the CDR3: TGTGCCAGTAGTATTCAGGGGGCCAACTATGGCTACACCTTC. Translating gives CASSIQGANYGYTF.

The genes are TRBV4-1 and TRBJ2-3; no clear D gene. Germline CDR1 and CDR2: MGHRA and YSYEKL. This CDR3 has 15 residues. Trimming took 1 base from V and 5 from J, leaving 13 bases between them. CDR3 in DNA: TGCGCCAGCAGCCAAGCACCCGTTCCGGGAGATACGCAGTATTTT. It is translated as CASSQAPVPGDTQYF.

The gene calls are TRBV7-9 and TRBJ2-5; D unclear. From germline, CDR1 is SEHNR and CDR2 FQNEAQ (reference sequence). The CDR3 length is 19 residues. Trimming took off 0 bases at V and 2 bases at J, with 22 bases between the two ends. This CDR3 reads CASSLARSSGDRTQETQYF. In nucleotides, the CDR3 is TGTGCCAGCAGCTTAGCCCGATCGTCAGGTGATAGAACGCAAGAGACCCAGTACTTC.

The J gene is TRBJ1-5, the V gene TRBV6-6, with 8 bases that match TRBD1. The J segment lost 4 bases and the V segment lost 8 bases, leaving 10 bases of the junction unmatched. The CDR3 covers 15 residues. Germline loops: CDR1 MNHNY, CDR2 SVGAGI (reference sequence). The CDR3 nucleotides are TGTGCCAGCCGCCTCCAGGGGGCCCTTAATCAGCCCCAGCATTTT. Encoded protein: CASRLQGALNQPQHF.

The chain is built from TRBV5-4 and TRBJ1-4; D perhaps matches TRBD1 (6 bases). Trimming removed 4 bases at V and 4 bases at J, with 8 bases between. Germline V gene sequence: CDR1 SGHNT, CDR2 YYREEE (reference sequence). The CDR3 runs to 13 residues. This CDR3 is CASSTDSNEKLFF. Here the CDR3 DNA reads TGTGCCAGCAGCACGGACAGTAATGAAAAACTGTTTTTT.

The chain employs TRBV4-2 and TRBJ2-5, with 8 bases lining up with TRBD2. CDR1 and CDR2 from the germline V gene are LGHNA and YNFKEQ. J was trimmed by 2 bases and V by 0 bases; bases with no gene match: 5. The CDR3 runs 16 residues. CDR3 DNA sequence: TGTGCCAGCAGCCAAGAGTCTCGGGGGGGGCAAGAGACCCAGTACTTC. The encoded protein is CASSQESRGGQETQYF.

This clone was found a few times. The chain has TRBV6-4 and TRBJ1-2; no clear D gene. V dropped 4 bases and J dropped 7 bases, with 4 bases sitting between them. Germline V lookup: CDR1 MRHNA, CDR2 SNTAGT. The CDR3 has 10 residues. The CDR3 DNA follows: TGTGCCAGCAGTGCACTTGGCTACACCTTC. It specifies CASSALGYTF.

CDR3 amino acids: CASSYTGGRTEAFF. The DNA of the CDR3 is TGTGCCAGCAGTTACACAGGGGGCCGCACTGAAGCTTTCTTT. The chain carries TRBV2 and TRBJ1-1; 9 bases map to TRBD1. Per germline, CDR1 SNHLY and CDR2 FYNNEI. The ends lost 5 bases at V and 4 bases at J; junction bases unmatched: 5. This CDR3 has 14 residues.

This clone was seen a few times. The chain recombines TRBV5-4 with TRBJ2-6; 8 positions agree with TRBD1. The V gene's germline CDR1 is SGHNT and CDR2 YYREEE (reference sequence). The CDR3 is made up of 16 amino acids. The V and J ends lost 7 bases and 0 bases, in that order; junction bases with no gene match: 6. The CDR3 region is CASSRQGSSGANVLTF. The CDR3 DNA is TGTGCCAGCTCTCGACAGGGGAGCTCTGGGGCCAACGTCCTGACTTTC.

The chain links TRBV11-2 to TRBJ1-2; TRBD1 aligns across 7 bases. Germline lookup yields CDR1 SGHAT and CDR2 FQNNGV. The length of the CDR3 is 16 residues. V gave up 5 bases and J gave up 0 bases; unmatched junction bases: 9. The CDR3 spells CASSRSGQVANYGYTF. CDR3 DNA: TGTGCCAGCAGCAGAAGCGGACAGGTTGCTAACTATGGCTACACCTTC.

The chain combines TRBV19 with TRBJ1-5; the D is unclear. Germline loops: CDR1 LNHDA, CDR2 SQIVND (reference sequence). The CDR3 covers 15 residues. Trimming cost V 3 bases and J 3 bases, with 12 bases left between them. This chain's CDR3 is CASSMDPTNNQPQHF. CDR3 in DNA: TGTGCCAGTAGTATGGATCCGACTAACAATCAGCCCCAGCATTTT.

This chain joins TRBV10-2 and TRBJ2-5; 16 nucleotides match TRBD2. V gave up 6 bases and J gave up 0 bases; unmatched junction bases: 4. CDR1 and CDR2 (germline): WSHSY, SAAADI. CDR3 length: 17 residues. The CDR3 nucleotides are TGCGCCAGCAGGGGGACTAGCGGGGGGGTCTACCAAGAGACCCAGTACTTC. This sequence encodes CASRGTSGGVYQETQYF.

The chain uses TRBV4-1 and TRBJ2-7, with 7 bases lining up with TRBD2. V dropped 4 bases and J dropped 3; count of bases not matched to a gene: 9. Germline V lookup: CDR1 MGHRA, CDR2 YSYEKL. This CDR3 region has 15 residues. CDR3 protein: CASSPREGSHYEQYF. DNA for the CDR3: TGCGCCAGCAGCCCGAGGGAGGGGAGCCACTACGAGCAGTACTTC.

This clone appeared a few times. The chain carries TRBV2 and TRBJ2-1; tentatively, D is TRBD2 (5 bases). The germline V gene has CDR1 SNHLY and CDR2 FYNNEI. V was shortened by 8 bases and J by 10 bases, with 18 bases between the two germline ends. The CDR3 has 13 amino acids. For the CDR3, the DNA is TGTGCCAGCGGTCAGGAGGCAAGTTCGGAGCAGTTCTTC. This gives the protein CASGQEASSEQFF.

This chain joins TRBV6-6 and TRBJ2-1; 9 positions agree with TRBD2. CDR1 is MNHNY and CDR2 is SVGAGI in the germline V gene (reference sequence). The CDR3 length is 14 residues. The V gene end was trimmed by 5 bases and the J gene end by 7 bases; junction bases not matched to a gene: 6. CDR3: CASSRLSGGNEQFF. The CDR3 nucleotides are TGTGCCAGCAGTCGACTTAGCGGGGGTAATGAGCAGTTCTTC.